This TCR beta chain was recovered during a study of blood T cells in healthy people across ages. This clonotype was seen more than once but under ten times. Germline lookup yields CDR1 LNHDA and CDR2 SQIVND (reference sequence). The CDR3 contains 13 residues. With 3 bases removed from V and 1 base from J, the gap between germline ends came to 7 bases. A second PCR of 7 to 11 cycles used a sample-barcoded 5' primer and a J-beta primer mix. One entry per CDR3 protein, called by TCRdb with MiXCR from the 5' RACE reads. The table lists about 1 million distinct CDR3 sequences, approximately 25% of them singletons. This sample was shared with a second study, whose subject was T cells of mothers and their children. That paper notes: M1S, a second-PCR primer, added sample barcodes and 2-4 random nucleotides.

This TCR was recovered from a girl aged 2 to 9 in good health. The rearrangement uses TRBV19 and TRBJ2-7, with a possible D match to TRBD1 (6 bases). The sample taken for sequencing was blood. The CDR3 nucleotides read TGTGCCAGTAGTATCGGACAGTCCTACGAGCAGTACTTC. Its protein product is CASSIGQSYEQYF.